These T cell receptor beta chains were read from a single sample in a study of CD8 T cells in Susac syndrome. TCRdb itself ran the immunoSEQ multiplex PCR reads through MiXCR, one entry per CDR3 protein. The data show 200,000 or so distinct CDR3 sequences, about 93% seen once. Sequences were obtained from CD8+ T cells from PBMCs. The receptors were gathered from a human donor with multiple sclerosis. Each CDR3 is given with its conserved first and last residue. A D gene is named only where the DNA matches it firmly. Expanded clones get a size class; other rows say once, few or many, or leave the size out.

>TRBV10-3|TRBJ2-3|-|-
TGTGCCATCAGTGACATCTGGGAGGCGGGCACAGATACGCAGTATTTT
CAISDIWEAGTDTQYF
>TRBV19|TRBJ2-1|-|-
TGTGCCAGTAGTATGGGGTTGGGGACCAGATACAATGAGCAGTTCTTC
CASSMGLGTRYNEQFF
>TRBV11-2|TRBJ2-5|-|-
TGTGCCAGCAGCTTAGGCCCAGACCCGGTCCAAGAGACCCAGTACTTC
CASSLGPDPVQETQYF
>TRBV9|TRBJ2-7|-|TRBD2
TGTGCCAGCAGCGTAGGCGGGGGGGCCCACGAGCAGTACTTC
CASSVGGGAHEQYF
>TRBV24-1|TRBJ2-1|-|-
TGTGCCACCAGTGATCGGTGGGATGAGCAGTTCTTC
CATSDRWDEQFF
>TRBV9|TRBJ2-7|once|TRBD1
TGTGCCAGCAGCGCCACCGGGACAGGGACCTACGAGCAGTACTTC
CASSATGTGTYEQYF
>TRBV2|TRBJ1-2|-|-
TGTGCCAGCAGTGAGGACGAGGATGGCTACACCTTC
CASSEDEDGYTF
>TRBV7-8|TRBJ2-1|-|TRBD2
TGTGCCAGCAGCTCCCCGGGACTAGAATACGAGCAGTTCTTC
CASSSPGLEYEQFF
>TRBV13|TRBJ2-3|-|TRBD2
TGTGCCAGCAGCTCACTAAAAGCGGGAGGGCGAGCAGATACGCAGTATTTT
CASSSLKAGGRADTQYF
>TRBV5-1|TRBJ1-1|-|-
TGCGCCAGCAGCTTGGACCAGGGAAGGACTGAAGCTTTCTTT
CASSLDQGRTEAFF
>TRBV5-6|TRBJ2-5|-|TRBD2
TGTGCCAGCAGCTTGGAGGGACTAGGGGTAGAGACCCAGTACTTC
CASSLEGLGVETQYF
>TRBV21-1|TRBJ1-3|-|-
TGTGCCAGCAGAGACGATCCAGGACAGGGTGGAAACACCATATATTTT
CASRDDPGQGGNTIYF
>TRBV30|TRBJ1-1|-|TRBD1
TGTGCCTGGGACAGGGACAAGGACACTGAAGCTTTCTTT
CAWDRDKDTEAFF
>TRBV5-1|TRBJ1-1|-|-
TGCGCCAGCAGCTTGGTGGAAACATGGTCGGACACTGAAGCTTTCTTT
CASSLVETWSDTEAFF
>TRBV7-6|TRBJ2-1|-|TRBD2
TGTGCCAGCAGCTTATCCCCGGGACTAGCGGGGGGGCCAAACTCCATCGGCGAGCAGTTCTTC
CASSLSPGLAGGPNSIGEQFF
>TRBV6-5|TRBJ2-2|-|-
TGTGCCAGCGGGGCGAACACCGGGGAGCTGTTTTTT
CASGANTGELFF
>TRBV12-3/TRBV12-4|TRBJ2-7|-|-
TGTGCCAGCAGCTGGAGGTTCTACGAGCAGTACTTC
CASSWRFYEQYF
>TRBV23-1|TRBJ2-3|-|-
TGCGCCAGCACCCCCCCGGAGGGGAGTTCTGGCGCAGATACGCAGTATTTT
CASTPPEGSSGADTQYF
>TRBV2|TRBJ2-1|-|TRBD2
TGTGCCAGCAGTGCCCCTCGGGGGGGGAAGAACAATGAGCAGTTCTTC
CASSAPRGGKNNEQFF
>TRBV4-3|TRBJ2-2|-|-
TGCGCCAGCAGCGCAAGCACCCAGCTGTTTTTT
CASSASTQLFF
>TRBV9|TRBJ2-3|-|TRBD2
TGTGCCAGCAGCGGGGATAGCGGGGGGGCCACAGATACGCAGTATTTT
CASSGDSGGATDTQYF
>TRBV10-3|TRBJ2-1|-|TRBD2
TGTGCCATCAGTGAGCCCGGACTAGCGGGGGGGGTCAATGAGCAGTTCTTC
CAISEPGLAGGVNEQFF
>TRBV5-8|TRBJ2-1|-|-
TGTGCCAGCCAATACCGGGCCTTCTACAATGAGCAGTTCTTC
CASQYRAFYNEQFF
>TRBV29-1|TRBJ2-7|-|TRBD2
TGCAGCGTTGAAGAGCTCAGCGGGAAAAGCTACGAGCAGTACTTC
CSVEELSGKSYEQYF
>TRBV6-5|TRBJ2-7|-|-
TGTGCCAGCAGTTTATACGGACAGCTCTACGAGCAGTACTTC
CASSLYGQLYEQYF
>TRBV4-1|TRBJ1-1|-|-
TGCGCCAGCAGCCAATTGTCGGGGGGAACTGAAGCTTTCTTT
CASSQLSGGTEAFF
>TRBV12-3/TRBV12-4|TRBJ2-7|-|TRBD2
TGTGCCAGCACGGCCGGGGGACTAGCGGGATTAGAGCAGTACTTC
CASTAGGLAGLEQYF
>TRBV28|TRBJ1-2|-|-
TGTGCCAGCAGTTTACCCGGGACGGAATATGGCTACACCTTC
CASSLPGTEYGYTF